This T cell receptor (beta chain) was identified in a study of beta chain features in type 1 diabetes. Overall study results and limits: People with Type 1 diabetes carried modestly yet significantly shorter TCRB CDR3s in all four CD4+ subsets.

The study reverse transcribed the entire isolated RNA, so it sequenced expressed TCRB transcripts. The protocol was immunoSEQ multiplex PCR, while the TCRdb copy is restricted to in-frame clones and leaves out a portion. Among 150,000 or so clones listed, around 8.3% were seen once. Germline V CDR1 and CDR2: SEHNR, FQNEAQ (reference sequence). The V gene end was trimmed by 3 bases and the J gene end by 2 bases; junction bases not matched to a gene: 5. The CDR3 has 15 amino acids. CD4+ naive, central memory, regulatory and stem cell-like memory cells were sorted via CD45RO/CCR7/CD25/CD127/CD95/CD27. This clone was observed a few times. What it binds is not known.

This clonotype was obtained from a woman aged 18-30 years with type 1 diabetes. The V and J genes are TRBV7-9 and TRBJ2-7, with 9 positions matching TRBD1. The material sequenced was central memory CD4+ T cells from blood. CDR3 nucleotide sequence: TGTGCCAGCAGCTTGGGAGGACAGGGGACCTACGAGCAGTACTTC. It is translated as CASSLGGQGTYEQYF.